This is a list of T cell receptor beta chains from one sample in a study of blood T cells in healthy people across ages. TCRdb reprocessed the 5' RACE reads via MiXCR and lists one record per CDR3 protein. The sample lists 1.4 million to 1.5 million distinct CDR3 sequences, 42% occurring once. Sequencing was done on a sample of blood. These receptors were collected from a woman under 30 in good health. Each CDR3 is given with its conserved first and last residue. Fields, in order: V gene, clone size, D gene, J gene, CDR3 protein, CDR3 DNA. The D gene is left open where the match is weak. Expanded clones are given a class, and other clones once, few, many or no size at all.

TRBV14	.	TRBD1	TRBJ1-5	CASSQGRGPFEPQHF	TGTGCCAGCAGCCAAGGGAGGGGGCCCTTCGAGCCCCAGCATTTT
TRBV12-3/TRBV12-4	.	TRBD1	TRBJ1-2	CASTLLGTAYGYTF	TGTGCCAGCACCTTACTCGGGACAGCCTATGGCTACACCTTC
TRBV11-1	.	.	TRBJ2-1	CASSLTPGPSPYEQFF	TGTGCCAGCAGCTTAACTCCCGGGCCCAGCCCATACGAGCAGTTCTTC
TRBV2	few	.	TRBJ1-1	CASRPDGAAFF	TGTGCCAGCAGGCCGGACGGGGCAGCTTTCTTT
TRBV14	few	TRBD2	TRBJ2-1	CASSQVAGGNNEQFF	TGTGCCAGCAGCCAAGTCGCGGGGGGGAACAATGAGCAGTTCTTC
TRBV20-1	many	.	TRBJ2-7	CSASGGSYEQYF	TGCAGTGCTAGCGGGGGAAGCTACGAGCAGTACTTC
TRBV2	.	TRBD2	TRBJ2-7	CASADSGGAYNEQYF	TGTGCCAGCGCCGATAGCGGGGGCGCCTACAATGAGCAGTACTTC
TRBV29-1	.	TRBD1	TRBJ1-2	CSVWTGFYGYTF	TGCAGCGTTTGGACAGGGTTCTATGGCTACACCTTC
TRBV25-1	few	.	TRBJ1-2	CASSEPVNYGYTF	TGTGCCAGCAGTGAACCCGTCAACTATGGCTACACCTTC
TRBV7-3	.	TRBD1	TRBJ2-7	CASSLAETGGSYEQYF	TGTGCCAGCAGCTTAGCCGAGACAGGGGGAAGCTACGAGCAGTACTTC
TRBV15	few	TRBD2	TRBJ2-1	CATSRARGDYRNEQFF	TGTGCCACCAGCAGAGCCCGGGGGGACTACAGGAATGAGCAGTTCTTC
TRBV7-9	few	.	TRBJ2-5	CASSLVDRVEYF	TGTGCCAGCAGCTTAGTCGACCGGGTAGAGTACTTC
TRBV10-3	.	.	TRBJ1-4	CAISESRATEGEKLFF	TGTGCCATCAGTGAGTCGCGGGCCACCGAAGGGGAAAAACTGTTTTTT
TRBV6-6	.	TRBD2	TRBJ2-3	CASSKLAGATDTQYF	TGTGCCAGCAGTAAGCTAGCGGGAGCGACAGATACGCAGTATTTT
TRBV21-1	.	.	TRBJ2-7	CASAIANPAYEQYF	TGTGCCAGCGCTATAGCGAATCCCGCGTACGAGCAGTACTTC
TRBV19	few	.	TRBJ2-1	CASSGSLHEQFF	TGTGCCAGTAGCGGGAGTCTCCATGAGCAGTTCTTC
TRBV10-3	few	.	TRBJ2-7	CAISDPGVGNEQYF	TGTGCCATCAGTGACCCGGGAGTGGGCAATGAGCAGTACTTC
TRBV6-1	.	.	TRBJ1-4	CASSEAFGQVPTNEKLFF	TGTGCCAGCAGTGAAGCGTTTGGCCAGGTTCCAACTAATGAAAAACTGTTTTTT
TRBV11-2	.	.	TRBJ1-1	CASKGAGPAFF	TGTGCCAGCAAAGGGGCAGGTCCAGCTTTCTTT